The 8 T cell receptor beta chains in this list originate from one sample, sequenced in a study of glioma-infiltrating T cells after dendritic cell vaccination. Time point reported: after dendritic cell vaccination, including at tumor progression/relapse. TCRdb's table, derived via immunoSEQ multiplex PCR, lists solely in-frame clones and lacks some. The table lists roughly 87,000 clones, around 83% of them singletons. The sample consisted of blood, taken after dendritic cell vaccination. The receptors originated from a human donor with glioblastoma.

This chain joins TRBV15 and TRBJ2-3; 8 bases agree with TRBD2. V shed 5 bases and J 4 bases; nucleotides not matched to a gene: 8. The germline V gene has CDR1 LNHNV and CDR2 YYDKDF (reference sequence). The CDR3 has 15 residues. The CDR3 DNA is TGTGCCACCAGCGGGAGCGGGGGAGGTGCAGATACGCAGTATTTT. Translating gives CATSGSGGGADTQYF.

The DNA of the CDR3 is TGTGCCAGCTCACTAGAGCGGGGGGTGTCCTACGAGCAGTACTTC. Protein sequence: CASSLERGVSYEQYF. This chain uses TRBV18 with TRBJ2-7, with TRBD2 matching over 9 bases. The CDR3 sequence is 15 residues long. The germline CDR1 and CDR2 sequences are KGHSH and LQKENI. Trimming removed 4 bases from V and 1 base from J; junction bases left unmatched: 5.

This chain connects TRBV11-1 to TRBJ2-1; 7 bases match TRBD1. The junction had 4 bases not matched to a gene; V was cut back by 4 bases and J by 7 bases. The CDR3 totals 13 residues. Germline V CDR1 and CDR2: SGHAT, FQDESV (reference sequence). In DNA, the CDR3 is TGTGCCAGCAGCTATAACAGGGGAAATGAGCAGTTCTTC. It yields the protein CASSYNRGNEQFF.

CDR3 bases: TGTGCCAGCAGTTACAATGTAGGGACAGGGGTGGACGAGCAGTACTTC. Translation: CASSYNVGTGVDEQYF. This chain uses TRBV6-5 with TRBJ2-7, with 10 bases matching TRBD1. From germline, CDR1 is MNHEY and CDR2 SVGAGI. Unmatched junction bases numbered 9, after V lost 2 bases and J lost 5 bases. There are 16 residues in the CDR3.

V and J are TRBV14 and TRBJ2-2; 8 positions match TRBD1. The V and J ends lost 3 bases and 3 bases, in that order; junction bases with no gene match: 3. Germline CDR1 reads SGHDN; CDR2 reads FVKESK. The CDR3 has 15 residues. The CDR3 coding sequence is TGTGCCAGCAGCCACCGGGACAGGTACACCGGGGAGCTGTTTTTT. Translation: CASSHRDRYTGELFF.

The rearrangement uses TRBV6-6 and TRBJ1-1, with no clear D. V shed 10 bases and J shed 0 bases, with 12 bases lying between them. The CDR3 contains 13 residues. Germline CDR1 reads MNHNY; CDR2 reads SVGAGI (reference sequence). CDR3 sequence (DNA): TGTGCCACCTGGACGGACTTGAACACTGAAGCTTTCTTT. This gives the protein CATWTDLNTEAFF.

The V gene is TRBV19, the J gene TRBJ2-7; 9 bases match TRBD1. Germline V gene lookup returns CDR1 LNHDA and CDR2 SQIVND (reference sequence). The trim removed 6 bases at V and 3 bases at J, leaving 9 bases unmatched. The CDR3 totals 15 residues. Here the CDR3 reads CASSQIPGQGYEQYF. The CDR3 DNA reads TGTGCCAGTAGCCAAATCCCGGGACAGGGCTACGAGCAGTACTTC.

The chain carries TRBV7-6 and TRBJ2-7, with 12 bases lining up with TRBD2. CDR1 and CDR2 from the germline V gene are SGHVS and FNYEAQ. The trim removed 1 base at V and 9 bases at J, leaving 19 bases unmatched. This CDR3 is built from 19 residues. The DNA for the CDR3 is TGTGCCAGCAGCTTAGTATCTTTTACGGGACTAGCGGGTCCGATGTCGCAGTACTTC. The encoded protein is CASSLVSFTGLAGPMSQYF. Looking up the rest from reference TRBV7-6 and TRBJ2-7 gives the full variable domain: GAGVSQSPRYKVTKRGQDVALRCDPISGHVSLYWYRQALGQGPEFLTYFNYEAQQDKSGLPNDRFSAERPEGSISTLTIQRTEQRDSAMYRCASSLVSFTGLAGPMSQYFGPGTRLTVT.